This T cell receptor (beta chain) originates from a study of cytomegalovirus exposure and HLA in healthy donors. Findings of the study overall: A later analysis associated about 18,000 TCR beta sequences with HLA alleles at a 0.05 false discovery rate. Available immune exposure information covered CMV serostatus only. In a later analysis, an Asian-associated ancestry cluster reportedly showed fewer N-insertions than the roughly 690-donor mean.

Concerning this clone itself: The antigen remains unidentified.

V was clipped by 7 bases and J by 1 base, with 22 bases between them. The CDR3 is made up of 17 amino acids. CDR1 WSHSY and CDR2 SAAADI come from the germline V gene. With 60 Vbeta and 13 Jbeta primers, the PCR was carried out. In the authors' workflow: Later, an analysis found about 80 million unique TCR beta chains, and approximately 10 million of these were shared. Method: immunoSEQ multiplex PCR; TCRdb's copy keeps in-frame clones and lacks some. The DNA was the basis for D and trimming; V, J and clone size are from that table. The sample holds 140,000 to 150,000 clones, around 80% seen once. This chain uses TRBV10-2 with TRBJ1-1; D perhaps matches TRBD1 (5 bases). The clonotype was recovered from a boy aged 2 to 10 in good health and CMV-seronegative. The material sequenced was PBMCs. In DNA, the CDR3 is TGCGCCAGCATTTTAGGGGCCTTGACGATAGGGAACACTGAAGCTTTCTTT. This codes for CASILGALTIGNTEAFF.